This entry describes one T cell receptor (beta chain). What it binds is not known. This record comes from a study of T cells in Graves' hyperthyroidism and ophthalmopathy. General observations from the study: Separating ophthalmopathy from stable hyperthyroidism was achieved by a 13 V-J model.

The CDR3 is 13 amino acids. Trimming stripped 5 bases from V and 5 bases from J, with 13 bases between. Germline-derived CDR1 and CDR2 are SEHNR and FQNEAQ (reference sequence). Disease duration under 2 months; hyperthyroidism patients were aged 18 to 65. RNA transcripts provided the source from which TCR beta CDR3 regions were amplified. When the TCR CDR3 underwent first-round RT-PCR, the HTBI primer set was used. TCRdb re-called the multiplex PCR reads through MiXCR, storing one row per CDR3 protein. The data contain about 560,000 distinct CDR3 sequences, around 42% of them singletons. This TCR came from a woman aged 18-29 years with Graves' hyperthyroidism. Specimen: peripheral blood or thyroid tissue (not recorded which). V usage is TRBV7-9 and J usage is TRBJ2-7, with unresolved D. The CDR3 coding sequence is TGTGCCAGCAGCCATGGGGTGGGCGACGAGCAGTACTTC. Amino acids: CASSHGVGDEQYF.